The TCR beta chain described here comes from a study of regulatory T cells in long-lasting Graves disease (dated by TCRdb to about 2021). About the full investigation: Persistent Graves' disease meant more than 5 years of antithyroid drug treatment with TSH receptor autoantibodies that stayed positive. Patients with persistent Graves' disease were compared with patients with newly diagnosed Graves' disease using TCR sequencing and RNA sequencing of peripheral blood. The study took place in China and was registered as a clinical trial. TCR sequencing covered some 13 persistent and around 20 newly diagnosed Graves' disease patients, about 35 samples in total. Persistent Graves' disease patients in the clinical cohort had taken antithyroid drugs for about 10.3 years on average. The full study reports these points: Sequencing and analysis were restricted to the TCR beta chain. The authors acknowledged the small sample size as a limitation that may reduce accuracy. Because the primary lesion, thyroid tissue, could not be accessed, the study looked at peripheral blood alone. Compared with newly diagnosed patients, patients with persistent Graves' disease had lower TCR Shannon entropy and fewer highly expanded clones, which suggests clonal expansion. A larger number of public clonotypes was shared among persistent patients (over 2,500) than among newly diagnosed patients (approximately 1,000). Preferential use of TRBV28, TRBJ1-2 and TRBJ2-5 was observed in persistent disease, whereas TRBV20-1 and TRBJ2-1 were favored in newly diagnosed disease.

The table lists this clonotype with a few counts. The clone's antigen remains unknown. No base qualities exist here, and no much larger clone lies one base off it. Library construction relied on multiplex PCR. The instrument given in TCRdb is Illumina HiSeq 4000. iRepertoire HTBI primers and Arm-PCR amplification of CDR3 regions were used to construct TCR beta libraries. Before sequencing, the PCR products went through gel purification. As for the authors' bioinformatics: Across samples, around 58 TRBV and roughly 15 TRBJ segments were identified and used for gene usage analysis of CDR3 amino acid clonotypes. COPE and FqMerger were used to merge the filtered high-quality paired reads into contigs. BLAST was used to align contigs to the IMGT TRBV, TRBD and TRBJ reference genes, and CDR3 was defined following IMGT. Clonotypes above 0.1% frequency were classified as highly expanded clones. Repertoire diversity was measured by Shannon entropy, and V-J evenness by the Gini coefficient. A clonotype found in more than one individual was treated as public. TCRdb ran its own pipeline on the public reads, namely fastp trimming at Q25 and MiXCR clone calling, and kept in-frame beta chains. Each CDR3 protein gets just one entry, which takes the most common genes and DNA from the rows behind it. These V and J calls originate from TCRdb's pipeline instead of the authors' own analysis. For this sample the table gives around 460,000 distinct CDR3 sequences, of which 22% were detected only once. Roughly 13% of the sample comes from the top ten.

The time point label for this specimen denotes: persistent/refractory GD, antithyroid drugs over 5 years with positive TRAb. RNA was extracted from PBMCs in TRIzol for both TCR sequencing and RNA sequencing. The diagnosis of Graves' disease followed American Thyroid Association guidelines. Patients were recruited from an endocrinology department in Xi'an, China. Each patient gave around 9.2 milliliters of peripheral blood, collected in an EDTA anticoagulant tube. Ficoll Paque Plus density gradient separation was used to isolate PBMCs, and no further T cell sorting was performed. RNA quality was checked with an Agilent 2100 Bioanalyzer and agarose gel, and concentration with a NanoDrop 2000. Via the germline V gene, CDR1 is SGHTA and CDR2 FQGNSA. From the cysteine through the phenylalanine, the CDR3 covers 17 amino acids. Just CDR3 DNA is preserved here, 51 bases in frame from base 1. V lost 5 bases and J lost 3 bases; the stretch between them is 17 bases long.

The receptor was isolated from a female donor with Graves disease. The rearrangement combines TRBV7-2 with TRBJ2-6, and possibly TRBD1, on 5 matching bases. The sample here was peripheral blood mononuclear cells (PBMCs), taken when the disease was refractory, from a patient treated with antithyroid drugs. The bases read TGTGCCAGCAGCGTAAATCTTAGGGGCGGTGGGGCCAACGTCCTGACTTTC. The encoded protein is CASSVNLRGGGANVLTF.